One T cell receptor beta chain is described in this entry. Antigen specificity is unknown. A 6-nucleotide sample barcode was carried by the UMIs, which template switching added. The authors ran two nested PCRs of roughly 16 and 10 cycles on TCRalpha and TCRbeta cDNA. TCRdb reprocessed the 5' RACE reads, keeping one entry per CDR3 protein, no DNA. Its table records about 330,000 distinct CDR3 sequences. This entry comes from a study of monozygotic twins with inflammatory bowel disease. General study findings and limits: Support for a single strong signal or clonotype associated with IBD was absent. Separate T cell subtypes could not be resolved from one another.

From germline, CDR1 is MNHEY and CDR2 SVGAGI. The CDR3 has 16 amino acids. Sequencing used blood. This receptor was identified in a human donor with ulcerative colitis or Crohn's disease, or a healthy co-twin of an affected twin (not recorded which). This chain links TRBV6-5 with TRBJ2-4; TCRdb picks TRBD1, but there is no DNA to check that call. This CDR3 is CASSYSRTGYQNIQYF.